This T cell receptor (beta chain) comes out of a study of blood T cells in healthy people across ages. Overall study results and limits: The study found more naive CD4+ cells and higher diversity in long-lived than aged donors.

Then a second PCR, running roughly 7 to 11 cycles, was carried out with a sample-barcoded 5' primer and a J-beta primer mix. Every sample gave at least 2.5 million paired-end reads containing CDR3. TCRdb called the 5' RACE reads again in MiXCR, with one record for every CDR3 protein. This table holds 850,000 to 1,100,000 distinct CDR3 sequences, roughly two fifths found once. The germline CDR1 and CDR2 sequences are SGHAT and FQNNGV. Trimming shortened V by 6 bases and J by 2 bases, and 11 bases separated the two germline ends. The CDR3 runs 14 residues. In this sample, this clonotype turned up a few times. No antigen is known for it. The donors, aged about 6 to 100, were healthy Caucasians from Russia. There were at least 6 micrograms of total RNA extracted from every sample.

Sequenced sample: blood. The sequence was collected from a man aged 18 to 35 in good health. The rearrangement joins TRBV11-2 to TRBJ2-1; D call uncertain. The CDR3 DNA follows: TGTGCCAGCAGTCCGTCACCCGCCTACAATGAGCAGTTCTTC. This sequence encodes CASSPSPAYNEQFF.